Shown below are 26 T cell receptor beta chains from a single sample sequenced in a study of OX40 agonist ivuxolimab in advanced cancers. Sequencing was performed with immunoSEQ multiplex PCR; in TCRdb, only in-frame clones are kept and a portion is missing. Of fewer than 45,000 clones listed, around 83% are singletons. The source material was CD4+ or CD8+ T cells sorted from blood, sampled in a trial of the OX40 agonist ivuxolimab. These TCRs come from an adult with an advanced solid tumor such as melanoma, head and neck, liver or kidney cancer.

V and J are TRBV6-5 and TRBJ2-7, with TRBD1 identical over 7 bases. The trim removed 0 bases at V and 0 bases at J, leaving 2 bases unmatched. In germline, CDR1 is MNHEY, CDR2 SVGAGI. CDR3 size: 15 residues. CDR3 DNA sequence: TGTGCCAGCAGTTACTCCGGGACAGTCTCCTACGAGCAGTACTTC. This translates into CASSYSGTVSYEQYF.

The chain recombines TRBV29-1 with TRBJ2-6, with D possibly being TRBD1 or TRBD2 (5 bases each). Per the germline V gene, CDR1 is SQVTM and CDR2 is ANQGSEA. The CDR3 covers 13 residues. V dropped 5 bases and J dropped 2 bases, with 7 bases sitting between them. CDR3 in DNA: TGCAGCGTTTGGGGGACTGGGGCCAACGTCCTGACTTTC. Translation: CSVWGTGANVLTF.

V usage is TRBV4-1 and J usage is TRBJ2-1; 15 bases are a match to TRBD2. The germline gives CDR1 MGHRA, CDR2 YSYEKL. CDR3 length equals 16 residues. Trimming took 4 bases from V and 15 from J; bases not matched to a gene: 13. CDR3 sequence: CASSRGLAGGAVFRFF. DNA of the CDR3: TGCGCCAGCAGCCGCGGACTAGCGGGAGGGGCCGTATTTCGGTTCTTC.

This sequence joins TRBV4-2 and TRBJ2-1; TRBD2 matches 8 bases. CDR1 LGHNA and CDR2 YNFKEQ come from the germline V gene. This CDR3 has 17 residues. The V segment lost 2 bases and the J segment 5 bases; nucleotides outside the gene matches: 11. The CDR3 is CASSQWLGSGKNNEQFF. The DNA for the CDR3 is TGTGCCAGCAGCCAATGGTTAGGTAGCGGGAAGAACAATGAGCAGTTCTTC.

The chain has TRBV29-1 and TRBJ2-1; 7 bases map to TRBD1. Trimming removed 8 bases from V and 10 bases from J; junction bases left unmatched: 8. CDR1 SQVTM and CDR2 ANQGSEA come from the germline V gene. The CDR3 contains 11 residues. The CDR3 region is CSSSGGGEQFF. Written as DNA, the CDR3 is TGCAGCAGCTCAGGGGGTGGGGAGCAGTTCTTC.

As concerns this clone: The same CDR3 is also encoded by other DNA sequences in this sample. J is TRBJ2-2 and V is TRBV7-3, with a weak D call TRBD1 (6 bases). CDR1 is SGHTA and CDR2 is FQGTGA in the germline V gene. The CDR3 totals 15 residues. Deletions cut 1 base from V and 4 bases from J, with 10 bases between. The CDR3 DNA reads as TGTGCCAGCAGCTTAAATGGACAGAGCACCGGGGAGCTGTTTTTT. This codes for CASSLNGQSTGELFF. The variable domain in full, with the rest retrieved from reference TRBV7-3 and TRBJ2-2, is GAGVSQTPSNKVTEKGKYVELRCDPISGHTALYWYRQSLGQGPEFLIYFQGTGAADDSGLPNDRFFAVRPEGSVSTLKIQRTERGDSAVYLCASSLNGQSTGELFFGEGSRLTVL.

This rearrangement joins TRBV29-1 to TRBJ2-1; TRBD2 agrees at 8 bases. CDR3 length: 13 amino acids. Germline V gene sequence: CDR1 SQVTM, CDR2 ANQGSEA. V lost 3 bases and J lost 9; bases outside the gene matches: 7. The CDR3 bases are TGCAGCGTTGACGGGGGGGCCATAGTTGAGCAGTTCTTC. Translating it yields CSVDGGAIVEQFF.

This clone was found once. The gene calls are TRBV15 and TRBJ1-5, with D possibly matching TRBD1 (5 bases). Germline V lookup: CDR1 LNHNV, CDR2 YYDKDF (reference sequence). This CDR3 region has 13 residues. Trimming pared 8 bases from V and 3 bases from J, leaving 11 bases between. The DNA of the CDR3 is TGTGCCACCGGGGCGTCCCCCAATCAGCCCCAGCATTTT. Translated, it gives CATGASPNQPQHF.

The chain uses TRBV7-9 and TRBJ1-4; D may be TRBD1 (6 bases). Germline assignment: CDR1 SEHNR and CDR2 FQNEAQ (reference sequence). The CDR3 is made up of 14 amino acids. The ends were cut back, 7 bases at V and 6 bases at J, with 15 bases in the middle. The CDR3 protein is CASTATGWDEKLFF. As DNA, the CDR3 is TGTGCCAGCACCGCGACAGGTTGGGATGAAAAACTGTTTTTT.

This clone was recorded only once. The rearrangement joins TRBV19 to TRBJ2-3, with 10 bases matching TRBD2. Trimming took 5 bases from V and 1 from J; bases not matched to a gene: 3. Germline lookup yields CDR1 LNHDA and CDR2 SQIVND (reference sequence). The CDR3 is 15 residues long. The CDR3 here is CASSFLAGGTDTQYF. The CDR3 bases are TGTGCCAGTAGTTTTCTAGCGGGGGGCACAGATACGCAGTATTTT.

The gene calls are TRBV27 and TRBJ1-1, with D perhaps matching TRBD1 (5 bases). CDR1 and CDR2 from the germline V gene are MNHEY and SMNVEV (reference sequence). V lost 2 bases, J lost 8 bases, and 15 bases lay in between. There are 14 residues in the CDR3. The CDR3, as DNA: TGTGCCAGCAGTTTAAGCCGGGACGCTTGGGAAGCTTTCTTT. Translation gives CASSLSRDAWEAFF.

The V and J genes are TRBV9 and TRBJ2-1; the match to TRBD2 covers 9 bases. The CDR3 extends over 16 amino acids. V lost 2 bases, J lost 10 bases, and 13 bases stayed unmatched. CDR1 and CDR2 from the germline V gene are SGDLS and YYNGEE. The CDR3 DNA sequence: TGTGCCAGCAGCGTTAGCCGGCGGGAGGGCTCAGGGGAGCAGTTCTTC. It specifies CASSVSRREGSGEQFF.

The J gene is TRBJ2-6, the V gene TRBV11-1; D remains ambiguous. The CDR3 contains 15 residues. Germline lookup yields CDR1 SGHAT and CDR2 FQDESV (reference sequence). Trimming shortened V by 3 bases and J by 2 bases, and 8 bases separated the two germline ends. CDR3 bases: TGTGCCAGCAGCTTTAGTGGAGCTGGGGCCAACGTCCTGACTTTC. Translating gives CASSFSGAGANVLTF.

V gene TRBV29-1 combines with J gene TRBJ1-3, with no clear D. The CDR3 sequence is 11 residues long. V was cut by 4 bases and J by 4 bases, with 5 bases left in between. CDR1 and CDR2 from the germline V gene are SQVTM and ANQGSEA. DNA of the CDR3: TGCAGCGTTGCTTCCGGAAACACCATATATTTT. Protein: CSVASGNTIYF. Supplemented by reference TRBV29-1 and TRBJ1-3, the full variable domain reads SAVISQKPSRDICQRGTSLTIQCQVDSQVTMMFWYRQQPGQSLTLIATANQGSEATYESGFVIDKFPISRPNLTFSTLTVSNMSPEDSSIYLCSVASGNTIYFGEGSWLTVV.

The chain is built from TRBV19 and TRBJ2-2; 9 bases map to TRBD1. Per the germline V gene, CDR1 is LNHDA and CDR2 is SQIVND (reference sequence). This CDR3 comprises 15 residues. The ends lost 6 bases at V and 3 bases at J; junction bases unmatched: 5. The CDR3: CASSRQGGYTGELFF. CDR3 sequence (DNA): TGTGCCAGTAGCCGACAGGGGGGTTACACCGGGGAGCTGTTTTTT.

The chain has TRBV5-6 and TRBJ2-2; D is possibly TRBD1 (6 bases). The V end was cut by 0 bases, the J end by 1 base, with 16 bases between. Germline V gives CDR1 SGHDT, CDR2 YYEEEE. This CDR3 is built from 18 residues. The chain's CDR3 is CASSLDRADFLNTGELFF. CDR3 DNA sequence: TGTGCCAGCAGCTTGGACAGGGCCGACTTTTTGAACACCGGGGAGCTGTTTTTT.

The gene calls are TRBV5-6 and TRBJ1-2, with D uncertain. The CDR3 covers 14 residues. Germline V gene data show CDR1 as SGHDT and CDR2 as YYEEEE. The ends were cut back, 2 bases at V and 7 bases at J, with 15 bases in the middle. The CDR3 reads CASSFPDGRAGYTF. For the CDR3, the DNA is TGTGCCAGCAGCTTCCCTGACGGGCGAGCTGGCTACACCTTC.

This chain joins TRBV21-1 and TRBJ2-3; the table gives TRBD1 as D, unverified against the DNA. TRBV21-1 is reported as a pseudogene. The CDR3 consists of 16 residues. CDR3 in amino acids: CASSNPRGPDTDTQYF. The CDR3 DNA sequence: TGTGCCAGCAGCAACCCCAGGGGGCCTGACACAGATACGCAGTATTTT.

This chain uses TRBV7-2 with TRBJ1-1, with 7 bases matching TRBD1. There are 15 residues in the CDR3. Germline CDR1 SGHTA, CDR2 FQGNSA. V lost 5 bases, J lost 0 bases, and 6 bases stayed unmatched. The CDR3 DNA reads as TGTGCCAGCAGCCCAGGGGGGACGGTGAACACTGAAGCTTTCTTT. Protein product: CASSPGGTVNTEAFF. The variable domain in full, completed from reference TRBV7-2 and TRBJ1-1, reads GAGVSQSPSNKVTEKGKDVELRCDPISGHTALYWYRQSLGQGLEFLIYFQGNSAPDKSGLPSDRFSAERTGGSVSTLTIQRTQQEDSAVYLCASSPGGTVNTEAFFGQGTRLTVV.

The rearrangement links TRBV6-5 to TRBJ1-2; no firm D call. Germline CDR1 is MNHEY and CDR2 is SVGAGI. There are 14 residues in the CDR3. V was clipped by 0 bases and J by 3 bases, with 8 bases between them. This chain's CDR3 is CASSYSIVDYGYTF. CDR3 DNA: TGTGCCAGCAGTTACTCGATTGTCGACTATGGCTACACCTTC.

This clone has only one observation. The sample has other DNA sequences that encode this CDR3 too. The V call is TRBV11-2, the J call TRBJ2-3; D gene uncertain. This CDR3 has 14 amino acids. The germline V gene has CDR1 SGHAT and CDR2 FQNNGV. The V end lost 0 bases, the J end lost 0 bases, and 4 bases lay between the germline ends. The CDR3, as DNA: TGTGCCAGCAGCTTAGATCTAAGCACAGATACGCAGTATTTT. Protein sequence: CASSLDLSTDTQYF.

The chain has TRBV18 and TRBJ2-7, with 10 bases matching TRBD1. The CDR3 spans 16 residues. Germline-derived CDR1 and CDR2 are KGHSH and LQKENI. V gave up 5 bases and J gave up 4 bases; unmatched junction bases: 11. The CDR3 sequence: CASSAIRDRGRYEQYF. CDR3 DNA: TGTGCCAGCTCAGCCATACGAGACAGGGGGCGGTACGAGCAGTACTTC. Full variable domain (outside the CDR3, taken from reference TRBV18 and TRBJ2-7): NAGVMQNPRHLVRRRGQEARLRCSPMKGHSHVYWYRQLPEEGLKFMVYLQKENIIDESGMPKERFSAEFPKEGPSILRIQQVVRGDSAAYFCASSAIRDRGRYEQYFGPGTRLTVT.

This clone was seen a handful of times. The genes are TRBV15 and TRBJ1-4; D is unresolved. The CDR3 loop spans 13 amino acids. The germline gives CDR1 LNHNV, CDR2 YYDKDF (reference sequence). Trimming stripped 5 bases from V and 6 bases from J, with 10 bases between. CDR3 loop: CATSPGLDEKLFF. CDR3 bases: TGTGCCACCAGCCCCGGTTTGGATGAAAAACTGTTTTTT. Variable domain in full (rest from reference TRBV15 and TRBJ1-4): DAMVIQNPRYQVTQFGKPVTLSCSQTLNHNVMYWYQQKSSQAPKLLFHYYDKDFNNEADTPDNFQSRRPNTSFCFLDIRSPGLGDTAMYLCATSPGLDEKLFFGSGTQLSVL.

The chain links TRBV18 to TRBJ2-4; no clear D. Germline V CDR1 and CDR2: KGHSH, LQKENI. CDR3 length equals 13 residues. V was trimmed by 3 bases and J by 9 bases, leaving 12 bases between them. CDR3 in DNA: TGTGCCAGCTCACCGGATCAGTTCGCCATTCAGTACTTC. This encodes CASSPDQFAIQYF. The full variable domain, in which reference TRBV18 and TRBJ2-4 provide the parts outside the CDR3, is NAGVMQNPRHLVRRRGQEARLRCSPMKGHSHVYWYRQLPEEGLKFMVYLQKENIIDESGMPKERFSAEFPKEGPSILRIQQVVRGDSAAYFCASSPDQFAIQYFGAGTRLSVL.

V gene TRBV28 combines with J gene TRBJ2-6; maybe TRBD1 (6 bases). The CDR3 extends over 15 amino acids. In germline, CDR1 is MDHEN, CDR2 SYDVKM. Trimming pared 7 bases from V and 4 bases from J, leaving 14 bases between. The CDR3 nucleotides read TGTGCCAGCACCAAAAGGGGGTCCGGGGCCAACGTCCTGACTTTC. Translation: CASTKRGSGANVLTF. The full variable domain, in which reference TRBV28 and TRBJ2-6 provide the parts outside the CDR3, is DVKVTQSSRYLVKRTGEKVFLECVQDMDHENMFWYRQDPGLGLRLIYFSYDVKMKEKGDIPEGYSVSREKKERFSLILESASTNQTSMYLCASTKRGSGANVLTFGAGSRLTVL.

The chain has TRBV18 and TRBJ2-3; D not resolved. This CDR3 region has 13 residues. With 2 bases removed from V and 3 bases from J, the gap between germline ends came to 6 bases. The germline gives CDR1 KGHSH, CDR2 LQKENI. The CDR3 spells CASSPGVTDTQYF. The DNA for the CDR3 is TGTGCCAGCTCACCAGGGGTGACAGATACGCAGTATTTT. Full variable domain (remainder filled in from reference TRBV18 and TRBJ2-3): NAGVMQNPRHLVRRRGQEARLRCSPMKGHSHVYWYRQLPEEGLKFMVYLQKENIIDESGMPKERFSAEFPKEGPSILRIQQVVRGDSAAYFCASSPGVTDTQYFGPGTRLTVL.